This T cell receptor beta chain was identified in a study of CD4 T cells in relation to SARS-CoV-2 and coronaviruses. At the level of the study: ViraFEST: roughly ten-day antigen culture of PBMCs, then TCR beta CDR3 sequencing. A couple of subjects were Hispanic; patients were seven or eight males and a few females.

As to this clone: Antigen: not known.

The CDR3 covers 11 residues. The germline V gene has CDR1 MDHEN and CDR2 SYDVKM. Trimming stripped 4 bases from V and 5 bases from J, with 6 bases between. Study observations and caveats: The cross-reactivity analysis covered only spike protein, not other viral proteins.

Libraries were prepared by immunoSEQ multiplex PCR; TCRdb keeps only in-frame clonotypes and omits some of them. The data hold about 31,000 clones, with over 60% observed a single time. For less than eleven days, roughly 9.4 x 10^4 sorted CD4+ cells grew with T cell-depleted PBMCs and CEF. This TCR came from an adult with COVID-19. The chain uses TRBV28 and TRBJ2-7; unclear D gene. Sequencing was carried out using memory CD4+ T cells from PBMCs, cultured in vitro. As DNA, the CDR3 is TGTGCCAGCAGTTCTTTGGACGAGCAGTACTTC. Its translation is CASSSLDEQYF.